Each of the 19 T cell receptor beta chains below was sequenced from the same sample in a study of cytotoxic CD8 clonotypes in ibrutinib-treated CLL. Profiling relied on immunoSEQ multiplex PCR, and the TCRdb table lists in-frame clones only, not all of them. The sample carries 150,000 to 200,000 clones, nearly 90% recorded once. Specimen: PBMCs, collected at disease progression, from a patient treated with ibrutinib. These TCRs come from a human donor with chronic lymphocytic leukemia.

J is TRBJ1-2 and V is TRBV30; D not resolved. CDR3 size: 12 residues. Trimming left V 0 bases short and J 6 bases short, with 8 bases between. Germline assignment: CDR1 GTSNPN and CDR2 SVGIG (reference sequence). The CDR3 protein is CAWSVQMDGYTF. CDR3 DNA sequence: TGTGCCTGGAGTGTACAGATGGATGGCTACACCTTC.

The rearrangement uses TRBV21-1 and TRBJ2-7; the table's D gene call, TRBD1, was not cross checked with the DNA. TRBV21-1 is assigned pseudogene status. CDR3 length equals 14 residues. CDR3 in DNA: TGTGCCAGCAGCATCCCAGGGTTCTCCTACGAGCAGTACTTC. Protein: CASSIPGFSYEQYF.

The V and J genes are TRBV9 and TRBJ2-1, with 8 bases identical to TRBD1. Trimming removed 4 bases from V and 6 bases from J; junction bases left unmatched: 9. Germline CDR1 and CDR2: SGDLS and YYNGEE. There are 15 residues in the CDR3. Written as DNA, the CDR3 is TGTGCCAGCAGCTCAGGGACAGGAGGCGTCAATGAGCAGTTCTTC. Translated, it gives CASSSGTGGVNEQFF.

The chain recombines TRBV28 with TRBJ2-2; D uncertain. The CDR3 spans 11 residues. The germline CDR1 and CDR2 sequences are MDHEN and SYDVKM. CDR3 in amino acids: CAGGVRGELFF. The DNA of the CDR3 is TGTGCAGGTGGAGTTCGGGGGGAGCTGTTTTTT.

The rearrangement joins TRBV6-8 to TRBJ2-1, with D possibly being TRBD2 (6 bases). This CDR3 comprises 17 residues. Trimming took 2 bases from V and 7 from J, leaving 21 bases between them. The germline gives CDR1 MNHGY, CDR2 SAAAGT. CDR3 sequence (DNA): TGTGCCAGCAGTTACGATCGCGCGGGAACGCTCCCTAATGAGCAGTTCTTC. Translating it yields CASSYDRAGTLPNEQFF.

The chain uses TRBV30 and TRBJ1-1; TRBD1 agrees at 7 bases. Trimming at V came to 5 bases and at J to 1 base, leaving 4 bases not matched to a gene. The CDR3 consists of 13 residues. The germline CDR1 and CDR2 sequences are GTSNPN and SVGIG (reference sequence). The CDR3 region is CAWAGGWNTEAFF. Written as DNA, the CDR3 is TGTGCCTGGGCAGGGGGGTGGAACACTGAAGCTTTCTTT.

As DNA, the CDR3 is TGTGCCAGCAGCTTAGTTGGGGTTTACTCTGGAAACACCATATATTTT. It translates to CASSLVGVYSGNTIYF. The chain uses TRBV7-8 and TRBJ1-3; D remains ambiguous. From germline, CDR1 is SGHVS and CDR2 FQNEAQ. V was shortened by 1 base and J by 0 bases, with 10 bases between the two germline ends. The CDR3 is 16 amino acids.

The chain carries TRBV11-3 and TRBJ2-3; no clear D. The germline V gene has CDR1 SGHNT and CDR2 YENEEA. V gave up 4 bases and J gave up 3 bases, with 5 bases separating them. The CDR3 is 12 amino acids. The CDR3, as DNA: TGTGCCAGCAGCTCCGGTACAGATACGCAGTATTTT. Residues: CASSSGTDTQYF.

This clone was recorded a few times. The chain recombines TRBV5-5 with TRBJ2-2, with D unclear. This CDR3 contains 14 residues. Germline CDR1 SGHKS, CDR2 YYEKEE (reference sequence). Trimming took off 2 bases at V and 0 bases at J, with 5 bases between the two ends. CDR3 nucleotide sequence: TGTGCCAGCAGCTTAAATCCGAACACCGGGGAGCTGTTTTTT. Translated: CASSLNPNTGELFF. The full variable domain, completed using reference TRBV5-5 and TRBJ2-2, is DAGVTQSPTHLIKTRGQQVTLRCSPISGHKSVSWYQQVLGQGPQFIFQYYEKEERGRGNFPDRFSARQFPNYSSELNVNALLLGDSALYLCASSLNPNTGELFFGEGSRLTVL.

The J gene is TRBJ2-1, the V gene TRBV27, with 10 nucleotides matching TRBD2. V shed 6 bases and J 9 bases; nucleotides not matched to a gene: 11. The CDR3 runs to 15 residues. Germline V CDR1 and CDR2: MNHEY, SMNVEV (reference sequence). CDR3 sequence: CASRPSLAGVGEQFF. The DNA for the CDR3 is TGTGCCAGCAGGCCCAGCCTAGCGGGAGTTGGTGAGCAGTTCTTC.

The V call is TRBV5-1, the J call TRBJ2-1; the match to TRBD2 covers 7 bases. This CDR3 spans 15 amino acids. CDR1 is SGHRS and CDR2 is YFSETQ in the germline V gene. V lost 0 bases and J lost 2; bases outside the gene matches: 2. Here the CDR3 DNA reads TGCGCCAGCAGCTTGGAGCGGGGAGCCTACAATGAGCAGTTCTTC. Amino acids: CASSLERGAYNEQFF.

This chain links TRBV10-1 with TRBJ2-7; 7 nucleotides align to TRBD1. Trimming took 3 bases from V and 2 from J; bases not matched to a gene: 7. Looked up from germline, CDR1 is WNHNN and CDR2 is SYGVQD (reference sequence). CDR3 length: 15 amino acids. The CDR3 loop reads CASSEERTGPYEQYF. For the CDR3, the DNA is TGCGCCAGCAGTGAAGAACGGACAGGACCCTACGAGCAGTACTTC.

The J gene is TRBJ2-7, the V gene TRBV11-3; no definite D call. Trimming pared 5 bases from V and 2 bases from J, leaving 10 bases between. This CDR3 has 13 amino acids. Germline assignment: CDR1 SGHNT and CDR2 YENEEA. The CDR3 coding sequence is TGTGCCAGCAGCGGGTCCTACACCTACGAGCAGTACTTC. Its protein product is CASSGSYTYEQYF.

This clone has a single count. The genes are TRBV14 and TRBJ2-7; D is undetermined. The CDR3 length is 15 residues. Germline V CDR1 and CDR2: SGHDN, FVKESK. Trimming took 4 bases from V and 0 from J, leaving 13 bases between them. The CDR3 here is CASSLGIRNSYEQYF. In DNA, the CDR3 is TGTGCCAGCAGCCTGGGAATCCGTAACTCCTACGAGCAGTACTTC.

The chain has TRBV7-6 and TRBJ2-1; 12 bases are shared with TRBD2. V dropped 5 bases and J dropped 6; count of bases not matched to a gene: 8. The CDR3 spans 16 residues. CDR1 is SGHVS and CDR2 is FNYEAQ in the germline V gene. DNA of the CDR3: TGTGCCAGCAGCCGAAAGACTAGCGGGAGCCCCAATGAGCAGTTCTTC. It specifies CASSRKTSGSPNEQFF.

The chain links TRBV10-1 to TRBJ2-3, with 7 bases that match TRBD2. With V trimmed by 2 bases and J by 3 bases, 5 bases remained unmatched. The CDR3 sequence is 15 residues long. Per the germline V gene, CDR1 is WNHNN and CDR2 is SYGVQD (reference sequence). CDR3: CASSEQREGTDTQYF. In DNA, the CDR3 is TGCGCCAGCAGTGAGCAGCGGGAAGGGACAGATACGCAGTATTTT.

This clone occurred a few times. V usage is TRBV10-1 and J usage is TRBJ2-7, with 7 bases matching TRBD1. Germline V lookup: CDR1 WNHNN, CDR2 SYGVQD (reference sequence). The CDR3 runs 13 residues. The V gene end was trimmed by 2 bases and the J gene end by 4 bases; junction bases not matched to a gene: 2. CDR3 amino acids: CASSENRGYEQYF. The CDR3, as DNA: TGCGCCAGCAGTGAGAACAGGGGTTACGAGCAGTACTTC.

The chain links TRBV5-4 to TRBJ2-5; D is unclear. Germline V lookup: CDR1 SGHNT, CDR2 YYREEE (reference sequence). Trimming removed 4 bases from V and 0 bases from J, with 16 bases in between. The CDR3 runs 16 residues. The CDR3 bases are TGTGCCAGCAGCCAAACTCAGACTGGGAACCAAGAGACCCAGTACTTC. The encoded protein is CASSQTQTGNQETQYF.

The chain's CDR3 is CASSGSQGGGEQFF. The CDR3 nucleotides read TGTGCCAGTAGTGGAAGTCAGGGGGGCGGAGAGCAGTTCTTC. This chain connects TRBV19 to TRBJ2-1; maybe TRBD1 (7 bases). The CDR3 runs 14 residues. Germline loops: CDR1 LNHDA, CDR2 SQIVND (reference sequence). V lost 5 bases to trimming and J lost 10 bases, with 18 bases between them. The whole variable domain, remainder taken from reference TRBV19 and TRBJ2-1, is DGGITQSPKYLFRKEGQNVTLSCEQNLNHDAMYWYRQDPGQGLRLIYYSQIVNDFQKGDIAEGYSVSREKKESFPLTVTSAQKNPTAFYLCASSGSQGGGEQFFGPGTRLTVL.